Listed below are T cell receptor beta chains from one sample, sequenced in a study of cytomegalovirus exposure and HLA in healthy donors. Sequencing used immunoSEQ multiplex PCR; TCRdb keeps in-frame clones, though not all of them. The sample contains some 170,000 clones, 75% to 80% of which appear only once. Sequences were obtained from PBMCs. The receptors derive from a female donor in good health and CMV-seronegative. Each CDR3 is given with its conserved first and last residue. Each record gives: D gene, clone size, CDR3 length, V gene, J gene, CDR3 protein, CDR3 DNA. The D gene is left open where the match is weak. Expanded clones are given a class, and other clones once, few, many or no size at all.

.	once	14	TRBV5-4	TRBJ2-5	CASSTEGGQETQYF	TGTGCCAGCAGCACTGAGGGGGGGCAAGAGACCCAGTACTTC
.	.	16	TRBV6-1	TRBJ1-2	CASSENWNSGTYGYTF	TGTGCCAGCAGTGAAAATTGGAACAGTGGTACATATGGCTACACCTTC
.	.	15	TRBV7-7	TRBJ2-5	CASSLTGTDQETQYF	TGTGCCAGCAGCTTGACAGGCACGGACCAAGAGACCCAGTACTTC
TRBD1	.	15	TRBV7-2	TRBJ1-5	CASRQGPYSNQPQHF	TGTGCCAGTCGACAGGGACCATATAGCAATCAGCCCCAGCATTTT
TRBD1	.	15	TRBV7-9	TRBJ1-1	CASSPDRGQDTEAFF	TGTGCCAGCAGCCCAGACAGGGGGCAGGACACTGAAGCTTTCTTT
TRBD2	.	17	TRBV5-6	TRBJ2-7	CASSIPGLAGSDAEQYF	TGTGCCAGCAGCATCCCTGGACTAGCGGGGTCCGACGCCGAGCAGTACTTC
.	.	15	TRBV5-1	TRBJ2-7	CASSLAGTGWYEQYF	TGCGCCAGCAGCTTGGCCGGAACAGGGTGGTACGAGCAGTACTTC
TRBD2	once	14	TRBV7-7	TRBJ2-5	CASSASGGRETQYF	TGTGCCAGCAGCGCTAGCGGGGGGCGCGAGACCCAGTACTTC
TRBD2	once	17	TRBV4-3	TRBJ2-1	CASSQDHTAGGYNEQFF	TGCGCCAGCAGCCAAGATCACACAGCGGGAGGATACAATGAGCAGTTCTTC
.	.	13	TRBV7-9	TRBJ2-3	CASSSGTFDTQYF	TGTGCCAGCAGCTCCGGGACTTTTGATACGCAGTATTTT
TRBD1	few	16	TRBV5-1	TRBJ2-5	CASSFGQGGLRETQYF	TGCGCCAGCAGCTTCGGACAGGGGGGCTTGAGGGAGACCCAGTACTTC
TRBD1	once	16	TRBV13	TRBJ2-3	CASSLGTGGLADTQYF	TGTGCCAGCAGCTTAGGCACAGGGGGGTTAGCAGATACGCAGTATTTT
.	few	16	TRBV19	TRBJ2-4	CASSIAGRNTKNIQYF	TGTGCCAGTAGTATAGCGGGGAGGAACACCAAAAACATTCAGTACTTC
TRBD1	once	13	TRBV27	TRBJ1-2	CASSQTGVYGYTF	TGTGCCAGCAGTCAAACAGGGGTTTATGGCTACACCTTC
.	.	16	TRBV6-1	TRBJ1-2	CASSEALQGGKHGYTF	TGTGCCAGCAGTGAAGCGCTACAGGGTGGAAAGCATGGCTACACCTTC
.	.	15	TRBV9	TRBJ1-4	CASSAEDKLFEKLFF	TGTGCCAGCAGCGCCGAGGACAAACTATTCGAAAAACTGTTTTTT
.	.	11	TRBV20-1	TRBJ2-3	CSASTTDTQYF	TGCAGTGCCTCCACAACAGATACGCAGTATTTT
.	few	13	TRBV14	TRBJ2-7	CASSPLGPYEQYF	TGTGCCAGCAGCCCCCTGGGCCCCTACGAGCAGTACTTC
.	.	14	TRBV6-7	TRBJ2-7	CATMVGQSSYEQYF	TGTGCCACTATGGTTGGGCAGAGCTCCTACGAGCAGTACTTC
.	.	11	TRBV29-1	TRBJ2-3	CSVETEDTQYF	TGCAGCGTTGAAACTGAAGATACGCAGTATTTT
.	few	15	TRBV27	TRBJ1-2	CASRAGPQGNYGYTF	TGTGCCAGCAGGGCAGGCCCTCAGGGAAACTATGGCTACACCTTC
TRBD1	.	15	TRBV28	TRBJ1-5	CASSLQGAGNQPQHF	TGTGCCAGCAGTTTACAGGGGGCCGGCAATCAGCCCCAGCATTTT
TRBD1	once	17	TRBV30	TRBJ1-6	CAWSVRRGSSYNSPLHF	TGTGCCTGGAGTGTACGCAGGGGGAGCTCCTATAATTCACCCCTCCACTTT
TRBD2	.	13	TRBV19	TRBJ2-5	CATGSGSVKTQYF	TGTGCCACCGGGAGCGGGAGTGTGAAGACCCAGTACTTC
TRBD2	once	17	TRBV4-1	TRBJ2-4	CASSPGGAVSGENIQYF	TGCGCCAGCAGTCCGGGGGGGGCGGTCTCGGGGGAAAACATTCAGTACTTC
.	.	15	TRBV15	TRBJ2-3	CATSRGSTSTDTQYF	TGTGCCACCAGCAGAGGTTCCACTAGCACAGATACGCAGTATTTT
TRBD1	.	15	TRBV30	TRBJ1-4	CAWTPRGQRNEKLFF	TGTGCCTGGACACCTAGGGGACAGAGGAATGAAAAACTGTTTTTT
TRBD1	.	16	TRBV7-9	TRBJ2-7	CASSFQTGGRSYEQYF	TGTGCCAGCAGCTTCCAGACAGGGGGCAGGTCCTACGAGCAGTACTTC
TRBD2	.	15	TRBV11-3	TRBJ2-1	CASNDPSGGADEQFF	TGTGCCAGCAATGACCCTAGCGGGGGGGCAGATGAGCAGTTCTTC
TRBD2	few	17	TRBV7-8	TRBJ2-1	CASSLASGWEGQNEQFF	TGTGCCAGCAGCTTAGCCTCGGGGTGGGAGGGCCAAAATGAGCAGTTCTTC
.	.	14	TRBV6-6	TRBJ1-1	CASIPTGKNTEAFF	TGTGCCAGCATCCCGACAGGAAAGAACACTGAAGCTTTCTTT
TRBD2	.	14	TRBV4-3	TRBJ2-1	CASSQGALAGGLFF	TGCGCCAGCAGCCAAGGGGCCCTAGCGGGAGGGCTCTTCTTC
TRBD1	few	16	TRBV28	TRBJ2-2	CASRPPGQGAVGELFF	TGTGCCAGCAGACCCCCGGGACAGGGGGCGGTCGGGGAGCTGTTTTTT
TRBD1	.	15	TRBV6-5	TRBJ1-2	CASSYSRDRVNGYTF	TGTGCCAGCAGTTACTCTCGGGACAGGGTTAACGGCTACACCTTC
TRBD2	few	14	TRBV2	TRBJ2-5	CASSETSQKETQYF	TGTGCCAGCAGTGAGACTAGCCAAAAAGAGACCCAGTACTTC
TRBD2	once	17	TRBV4-2	TRBJ2-3	CASSQDHGTSGSDTQYF	TGTGCCAGCAGCCAAGATCACGGGACTAGCGGGAGTGATACGCAGTATTTT
TRBD2	.	16	TRBV29-1	TRBJ2-1	CSVEYTSGSSYNEQFF	TGCAGCGTTGAATACACAAGCGGGAGTAGCTACAATGAGCAGTTCTTC
TRBD2	.	15	TRBV12-5	TRBJ2-5	CASGLGQAGGETQYF	TGTGCTAGTGGTTTAGGACAGGCGGGGGGGGAGACCCAGTACTTC
.	.	11	TRBV19	TRBJ1-2	CASGEGLYYTF	TGTGCCAGTGGCGAGGGATTATATTACACCTTC
.	.	13	TRBV5-1	TRBJ2-7	CASSLGVTGEQYF	TGCGCCAGCAGCTTGGGAGTAACAGGAGAGCAGTACTTC
TRBD1	.	15	TRBV18	TRBJ1-4	CASSPFRDSSEKLFF	TGTGCCAGCTCACCGTTCCGGGACAGTTCTGAAAAACTGTTTTTT
.	.	16	TRBV7-2	TRBJ2-3	CASSLRVAVSTDTQYF	TGTGCCAGCAGCTTAAGGGTAGCGGTAAGCACAGATACGCAGTATTTT
TRBD2	.	15	TRBV7-2	TRBJ2-3	CASSPSGRRTDTQYF	TGTGCCAGCAGCCCTAGCGGGAGAAGGACAGATACGCAGTATTTT
.	.	15	TRBV11-1	TRBJ2-1	CASSLGPSSYNEQFF	TGTGCCAGCAGCCTTGGGCCGAGCTCCTACAATGAGCAGTTCTTC